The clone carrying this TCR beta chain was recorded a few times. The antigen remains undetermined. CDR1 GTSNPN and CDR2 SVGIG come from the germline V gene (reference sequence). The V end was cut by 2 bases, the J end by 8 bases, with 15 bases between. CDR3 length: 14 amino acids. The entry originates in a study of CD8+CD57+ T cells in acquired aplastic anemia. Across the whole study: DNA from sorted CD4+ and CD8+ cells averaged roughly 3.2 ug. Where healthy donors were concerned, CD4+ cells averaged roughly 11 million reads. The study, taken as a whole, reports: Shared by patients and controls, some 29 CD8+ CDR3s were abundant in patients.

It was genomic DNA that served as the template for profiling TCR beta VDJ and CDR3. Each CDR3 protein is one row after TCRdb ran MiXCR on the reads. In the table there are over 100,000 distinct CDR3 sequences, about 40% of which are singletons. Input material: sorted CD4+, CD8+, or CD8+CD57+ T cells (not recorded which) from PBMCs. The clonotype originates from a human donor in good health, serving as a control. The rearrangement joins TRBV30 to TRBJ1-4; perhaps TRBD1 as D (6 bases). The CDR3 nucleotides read TGTGCCTGGAGTATCACAGGGCTGGGAGAAAAACTGTTTTTT. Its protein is CAWSITGLGEKLFF. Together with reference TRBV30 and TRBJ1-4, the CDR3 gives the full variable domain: SQTIHQWPATLVQPVGSPLSLECTVEGTSNPNLYWYRQAAGRGLQLLFYSVGIGQISSEVPQNLSASRPQDRQFILSSKKLLLSDSGFYLCAWSITGLGEKLFFGSGTQLSVL.